Below, 9 T cell receptor beta chains from the same sample are listed, as sequenced in a study of cytomegalovirus exposure and HLA in healthy donors. Here immunoSEQ multiplex PCR was the method, and the copy in TCRdb shows in-frame clones only, minus some. Of about 150,000 clones detected, 89% appear once; the ten largest clones hold 9% to 9.5%. Sequencing was done on a sample of PBMCs. The receptors were gathered from a woman aged 18-29 years in good health and CMV-seropositive.

The chain combines TRBV5-1 with TRBJ2-5, with D unresolved. Trimming left V 4 bases short and J 3 bases short, with 7 bases between. The CDR3 has 12 residues. Per the germline V gene, CDR1 is SGHRS and CDR2 is YFSETQ. The CDR3 sequence: CASSDTKETQYF. The CDR3 bases are TGCGCCAGCAGCGATACAAAAGAGACCCAGTACTTC.

This clone was detected a few times. CDR3 sequence reads: CASSLGPNTEAFF. The CDR3 coding sequence is TGCGCCAGCAGCCTTGGGCCGAACACTGAAGCTTTCTTT. The rearrangement joins TRBV5-1 to TRBJ1-1; D unresolved. V was trimmed by 4 bases and J by 1 base, leaving 8 bases between them. This CDR3 comprises 13 residues. The germline gives CDR1 SGHRS, CDR2 YFSETQ.

The chain employs TRBV5-8 and TRBJ2-7; no firm D call. Trimming pared 4 bases from V and 2 bases from J, leaving 10 bases between. The length of the CDR3 is 13 residues. In germline, CDR1 is SGHTS, CDR2 YDEGEE. The DNA of the CDR3 is TGTGCCAGCAGCAGGAGCGCCACCTACGAGCAGTACTTC. Amino acids: CASSRSATYEQYF.

V usage is TRBV9 and J usage is TRBJ1-3; 7 bases align to TRBD1. Looked up from germline, CDR1 is SGDLS and CDR2 is YYNGEE. The V and J ends lost 3 bases and 7 bases, in that order; junction bases with no gene match: 7. This CDR3 is built from 14 residues. CDR3 DNA: TGTGCCAGCAGCGAACAGGGGATGGGGAACACCATATATTTT. Amino acid sequence: CASSEQGMGNTIYF.

V is TRBV6-1 and J is TRBJ2-2; D gene ambiguous. V lost 7 bases and J lost 6, with 18 bases in between. Germline V gives CDR1 MNHNS, CDR2 SASEGT. The CDR3 is 15 amino acids. The CDR3 sequence is CASIPTWSIPGELFF. CDR3 nucleotides: TGTGCCAGCATCCCAACCTGGAGCATACCCGGGGAGCTGTTTTTT.

This clone occurred once. The chain employs TRBV18 and TRBJ2-7; TRBD1 agrees at 8 bases. The CDR3 has 17 residues. Trimming removed 0 bases from V and 6 bases from J; junction bases left unmatched: 13. The V gene's germline CDR1 is KGHSH and CDR2 LQKENI. CDR3 sequence: CASSPPPDRARRGEQYF. CDR3 sequence (DNA): TGTGCCAGCTCACCACCCCCGGACAGGGCGAGGAGAGGCGAGCAGTACTTC.

Written as DNA, the CDR3 is TGTGCCAGCAGCTTAAGCCCGGGGGGCAGGTATGGCTACACCTTC. It encodes CASSLSPGGRYGYTF. The chain employs TRBV7-6 and TRBJ1-2; D possibly corresponds to TRBD1 (6 bases). V was shortened by 2 bases and J by 5 bases, with 15 bases between the two germline ends. The CDR3 covers 15 residues. Germline V gene data show CDR1 as SGHVS and CDR2 as FNYEAQ.

The chain carries TRBV28 and TRBJ2-7; weak D call: TRBD2 (6 bases). Trimming left V 2 bases short and J 3 bases short, with 14 bases between. The CDR3 totals 15 residues. Germline V gene data show CDR1 as MDHEN and CDR2 as SYDVKM. CDR3 protein: CASSLRGLMGYEQYF. The DNA for the CDR3 is TGTGCCAGCAGTTTACGGGGGTTAATGGGCTACGAGCAGTACTTC. Full variable domain (missing parts from reference TRBV28 and TRBJ2-7): DVKVTQSSRYLVKRTGEKVFLECVQDMDHENMFWYRQDPGLGLRLIYFSYDVKMKEKGDIPEGYSVSREKKERFSLILESASTNQTSMYLCASSLRGLMGYEQYFGPGTRLTVT.

In this sample, this clone turned up once. V usage is TRBV15 and J usage is TRBJ1-1; D remains unclear. The CDR3 loop spans 17 amino acids. Trimming stripped 5 bases from V and 1 base from J, with 20 bases between. Germline CDR1 LNHNV, CDR2 YYDKDF (reference sequence). The CDR3 protein is CATSGRGIGIGNTEAFF. The CDR3 bases are TGTGCCACCAGCGGAAGAGGCATCGGGATCGGGAACACTGAAGCTTTCTTT.